The clone carrying this T cell receptor (beta chain) was detected a few times. The antigen remains unidentified. This entry is derived from a study of vaccination and CD4 T cells after COVID-19. At the level of the study: Each of the control cultures got a CEFX pool, an HIV-1 Nef pool, or no peptide.

The germline V and J ends were trimmed by 5 bases and 5 bases, with 15 bases remaining between them. The germline CDR1 and CDR2 sequences are SGHVS and FQNEAQ. The CDR3 loop spans 14 amino acids. Treatment given: 10-day PBMC culture with coronavirus spike peptide pools or control peptides (ViraFEST assay). Samples of CD4+ T cells were obtained from the unexposed donor before the COVID-19 pandemic (2011-2018). When approximately 10 days of culture had elapsed, CD4+ T cells were isolated by negative selection. Cultured CD4+ T cells had their DNA profiled by the Oncomine TCR Beta short-read assay. One entry per CDR3 protein, called by TCRdb with MiXCR from the PCR reads. In the table there are about 7,500 distinct CDR3 sequences, 39% of which are singletons.

The clonotype was recovered from a human donor in good health. The rearrangement links TRBV7-8 to TRBJ1-2, with D perhaps TRBD1 (5 bases). The sequencing sample was made of CD4+ T cells from blood, cultured in vitro. The CDR3 here is CASSPSGGSYGYTF. CDR3 DNA sequence: TGTGCCAGCAGCCCGAGTGGGGGATCATATGGCTACACCTTC.